The T cell receptor (beta chain) under discussion was sequenced for a study of CD8+ T cells in alopecia areata. Points from the study as a whole: Clonality exceeded that of normal scalp in lesional scalp, most notably in alopecia totalis/universalis.

The germline CDR1 and CDR2 sequences are MNHEY and SVGAGI. CDR3 length: 16 residues. Trimming cost V 2 bases and J 2 bases, with 12 bases left between them. On this clone itself: Antigen: not known.

RNA extraction was followed by reverse transcription into cDNA, which acted as the sequencing template. Sequencing used immunoSEQ multiplex PCR; TCRdb keeps in-frame clones, though not all of them. The table records approximately 180,000 clones, about 66% of them present only once. This TCR was sampled from a human donor with alopecia areata. This specimen was CD8+ T cells sorted from blood, taken at week 0. The genes are TRBV6-5 and TRBJ2-2; a possible D gene is TRBD2 (6 bases). Here the CDR3 DNA reads TGTGCCAGCAGTTACCATGGAGGGCGTAACACCGGGGAGCTGTTTTTT. The encoded protein is CASSYHGGRNTGELFF.